These 10 T cell receptor beta chains were sequenced from one sample in a study of T cell responses to AZD1222 COVID-19 vaccine. This table comes from immunoSEQ multiplex PCR, and its TCRdb copy is limited to in-frame clones, with some not included. The table has 150,000 to 200,000 clones, less than 95% seen once. This specimen was peripheral blood, taken on day 0 of AZD1222 vaccination. The receptors stem from an adult in good health.

This chain links TRBV7-6 with TRBJ2-1; 7 bases fit TRBD2. The CDR3 has 15 amino acids. The junction had 8 bases not matched to a gene; V was cut back by 5 bases and J by 4 bases. From germline, CDR1 is SGHVS and CDR2 FNYEAQ. The CDR3 reads CASSPRTSMYNEQFF. DNA of the CDR3: TGTGCCAGCAGCCCCCGGACTAGTATGTACAATGAGCAGTTCTTC.

This sequence joins TRBV2 and TRBJ1-5; D ambiguous. The CDR3 has 15 residues. From germline, CDR1 is SNHLY and CDR2 FYNNEI. V gave up 3 bases and J gave up 2 bases, with 11 bases separating them. For the CDR3, the DNA is TGTGCCAGCAGTGATGGAATTCTGGGCAATCAGCCCCAGCATTTT. This translates into CASSDGILGNQPQHF.

For the CDR3, the DNA is TGTGCCAGCAGTCCTCTTAGCGGAACTTACAATGAGCAGTTCTTC. Protein product: CASSPLSGTYNEQFF. This sequence joins TRBV6-6 and TRBJ2-1; a weak D match, TRBD2 (6 bases). The CDR3 loop spans 15 amino acids. The germline gives CDR1 MNHNY, CDR2 SVGAGI (reference sequence). V was trimmed by 5 bases and J by 4 bases, leaving 15 bases between them.

The J gene is TRBJ2-3, the V gene TRBV10-2; TRBD2 matches at 8 bases. The CDR3 totals 15 residues. J lost 1 base, V lost 2 bases, and 2 bases had no gene match. The germline CDR1 and CDR2 sequences are WSHSY and SAAADI. This CDR3 is CASSERGGGTDTQYF. CDR3 sequence (DNA): TGCGCCAGCAGTGAGCGGGGGGGAGGCACAGATACGCAGTATTTT.

The chain has TRBV7-9 and TRBJ1-1; D remains ambiguous. The CDR3 extends over 12 amino acids. V was pared by 2 bases and J by 8 bases, with 9 bases between. Germline V gene sequence: CDR1 SEHNR, CDR2 FQNEAQ (reference sequence). The CDR3 region has the DNA TGTGCCAGCAGCTTACCCGCCAGGGAAGCTTTCTTT. Translation gives CASSLPAREAFF.

The chain recombines TRBV28 with TRBJ1-2, with a weak D call TRBD1 (5 bases). From germline, CDR1 is MDHEN and CDR2 SYDVKM. V was pared by 1 base and J by 4 bases, with 10 bases between. There are 14 residues in the CDR3. The CDR3 DNA is TGTGCCAGCAGTTTATTCGGGGCCACCTATGGCTACACCTTC. This sequence encodes CASSLFGATYGYTF.

The gene calls are TRBV3-1 (or the pseudogene TRBV3-2) and TRBJ1-1, with 11 bases fitting TRBD1. The CDR3 is 17 amino acids. CDR1 LGHDT and CDR2 YNNKEL come from the germline V gene (reference sequence). Trimming removed 2 bases from V and 4 bases from J; junction bases left unmatched: 9. CDR3 sequence reads: CASSQRTGGSSGTEAFF. The CDR3, as DNA: TGTGCCAGCAGCCAACGGACAGGGGGCTCGAGTGGCACTGAAGCTTTCTTT.

The chain couples TRBV5-1 to TRBJ1-2; D unclear. The CDR3 loop spans 13 amino acids. CDR1 and CDR2 from the germline V gene are SGHRS and YFSETQ. V was trimmed by 6 bases and J by 8 bases, leaving 17 bases between them. The CDR3 loop is CASTPLPTHGYTF. The CDR3 DNA reads TGCGCCAGCACCCCCCTCCCAACGCACGGCTACACCTTC.

This chain uses TRBV24-1 with TRBJ2-5; D is unclear. The V and J ends lost 2 bases and 2 bases respectively, with 8 bases between them. Germline CDR1 is KGHDR and CDR2 is SFDVKD. The CDR3 length is 14 residues. The DNA of the CDR3 is TGTGCCACCAGTGATTCGACCTCACAAGAGACCCAGTACTTC. It specifies CATSDSTSQETQYF.

This clone appeared a single time. The rearrangement links TRBV25-1 to TRBJ1-5; no definite D call. CDR1 is MGHDK, CDR2 SYGVNS, per germline. V was clipped by 4 bases and J by 7 bases, with 8 bases between them. The CDR3 is 12 residues long. CDR3 nucleotides: TGTGCCAGCAGTGGAGTCGGGCAGCCCCAGCATTTT. As protein: CASSGVGQPQHF.